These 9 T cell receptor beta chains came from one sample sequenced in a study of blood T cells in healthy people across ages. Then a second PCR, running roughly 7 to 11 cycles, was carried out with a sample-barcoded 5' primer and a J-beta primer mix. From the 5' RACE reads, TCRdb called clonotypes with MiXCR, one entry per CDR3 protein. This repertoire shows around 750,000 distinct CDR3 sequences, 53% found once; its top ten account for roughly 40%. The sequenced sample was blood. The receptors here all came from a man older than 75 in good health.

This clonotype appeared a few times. In DNA form, the CDR3 reads TGCAGTGCTAATAGGGACGGGACGAACACTGAAGCTTTCTTT. Its translation is CSANRDGTNTEAFF. The chain employs TRBV20-1 and TRBJ1-1, with D possibly TRBD1 on 5 matching bases. CDR1 DFQATT and CDR2 SNEGSKA come from the germline V gene (reference sequence). Trimming took 4 bases from V and 1 from J, leaving 13 bases between them. This CDR3 has 14 amino acids.

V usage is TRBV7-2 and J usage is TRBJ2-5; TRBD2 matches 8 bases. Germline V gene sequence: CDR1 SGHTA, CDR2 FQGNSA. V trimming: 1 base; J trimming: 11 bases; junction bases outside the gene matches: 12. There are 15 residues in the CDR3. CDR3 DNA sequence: TGTGCCAGCAGCTTAGATAGCGGGACGAACAATGAGCAGTACTTC. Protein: CASSLDSGTNNEQYF.

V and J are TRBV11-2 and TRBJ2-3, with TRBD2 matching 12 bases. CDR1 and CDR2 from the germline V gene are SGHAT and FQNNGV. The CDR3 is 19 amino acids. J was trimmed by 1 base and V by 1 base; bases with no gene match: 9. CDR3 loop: CASSLAFPTSGRRTDTQYF. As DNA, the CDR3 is TGTGCCAGCAGCTTAGCTTTTCCGACTAGCGGGAGACGCACAGATACGCAGTATTTT.

The CDR3: CSAREAGVSGYGYTF. DNA for the CDR3: TGCAGTGCTAGAGAGGCAGGGGTTTCAGGATATGGCTACACCTTC. The V and J genes are TRBV20-1 and TRBJ1-2; maybe TRBD1 (6 bases). The ends were cut back, 0 bases at V and 5 bases at J, with 16 bases in the middle. Per the germline V gene, CDR1 is DFQATT and CDR2 is SNEGSKA (reference sequence). This CDR3 has 15 amino acids.

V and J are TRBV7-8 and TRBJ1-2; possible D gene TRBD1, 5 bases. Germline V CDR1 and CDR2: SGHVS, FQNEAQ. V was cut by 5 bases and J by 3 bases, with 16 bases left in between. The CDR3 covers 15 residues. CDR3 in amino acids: CASSPPGGEDYGYTF. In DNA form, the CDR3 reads TGTGCCAGCAGCCCCCCGGGAGGGGAGGACTATGGCTACACCTTC.

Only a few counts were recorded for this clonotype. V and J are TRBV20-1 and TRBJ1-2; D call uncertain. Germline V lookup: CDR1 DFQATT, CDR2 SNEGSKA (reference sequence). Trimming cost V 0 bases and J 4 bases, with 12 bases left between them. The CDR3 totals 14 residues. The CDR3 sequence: CSAREGNGLYGYTF. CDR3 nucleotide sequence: TGCAGTGCTAGAGAGGGAAATGGGCTCTATGGCTACACCTTC.

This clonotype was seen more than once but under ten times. In DNA form, the CDR3 reads TGTGCCAGCAGCCAGACAATCCGGGACAGACTCAATGAGCAGTTCTTC. Its translation is CASSQTIRDRLNEQFF. This chain connects TRBV14 to TRBJ2-1; 7 positions match TRBD1. Germline V CDR1 and CDR2: SGHDN, FVKESK. V dropped 3 bases and J dropped 6; count of bases not matched to a gene: 11. CDR3 length: 16 amino acids.

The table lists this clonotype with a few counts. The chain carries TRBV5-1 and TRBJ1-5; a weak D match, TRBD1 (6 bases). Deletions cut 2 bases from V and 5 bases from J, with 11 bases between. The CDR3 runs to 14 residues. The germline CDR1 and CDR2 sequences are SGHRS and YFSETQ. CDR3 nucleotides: TGCGCCAGCAGCTTAGGGGGTCTTGATCAGCCCCAGCATTTT. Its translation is CASSLGGLDQPQHF.

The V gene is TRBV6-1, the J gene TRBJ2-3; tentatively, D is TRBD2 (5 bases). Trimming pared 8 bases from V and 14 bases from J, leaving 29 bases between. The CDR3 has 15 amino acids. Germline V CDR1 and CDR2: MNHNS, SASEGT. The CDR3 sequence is CASPSDSGVNRYAYF. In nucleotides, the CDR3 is TGTGCCAGCCCTTCGGACTCCGGGGTCAACAGATACGCGTATTTT.